The source of this TCR beta chain is a study of blood T cell repertoires in COVID-19. Across the whole study: The study drew acute and convalescent COVID-19 samples from the United States, Italy and Spain. Nucleic acid was either cDNA or gDNA, and it came from T cells, B-cell-depleted T cells, or PBMCs.

Study processing details: Amplified reference gene primers provided the basis for estimating nucleated cell counts. Using immunoSEQ multiplex PCR, the repertoire was profiled, and TCRdb retains in-frame clones only, with some absent. The DNA was the basis for D and trimming; V, J and clone size are from that table. The sample includes 150,000 to 180,000 clones, roughly four fifths seen only once; the top ten take under 2%. Germline V gene sequence: CDR1 SGHNT, CDR2 YENEEA. The CDR3 sequence is 15 residues long. Germline trimming cut 1 base from V and 4 bases from J; bases unmatched to any gene: 4. The receptor was derived from a man older than 75 with acute or convalescent COVID-19. Sequencing used peripheral blood. This chain connects TRBV11-3 to TRBJ2-1; TRBD2 matches 7 bases. CDR3 DNA: TGTGCCAGCAGCTTAGGGGGTAGCGGGTACAATGAGCAGTTCTTC. Translating it yields CASSLGGSGYNEQFF. The full variable domain, completed using reference TRBV11-3 and TRBJ2-1, is EAGVVQSPRYKIIEKKQPVAFWCNPISGHNTLYWYLQNLGQGPELLIRYENEEAVDDSQLPKDRFSAERLKGVDSTLKIQPAELGDSAVYLCASSLGGSGYNEQFFGPGTRLTVL.